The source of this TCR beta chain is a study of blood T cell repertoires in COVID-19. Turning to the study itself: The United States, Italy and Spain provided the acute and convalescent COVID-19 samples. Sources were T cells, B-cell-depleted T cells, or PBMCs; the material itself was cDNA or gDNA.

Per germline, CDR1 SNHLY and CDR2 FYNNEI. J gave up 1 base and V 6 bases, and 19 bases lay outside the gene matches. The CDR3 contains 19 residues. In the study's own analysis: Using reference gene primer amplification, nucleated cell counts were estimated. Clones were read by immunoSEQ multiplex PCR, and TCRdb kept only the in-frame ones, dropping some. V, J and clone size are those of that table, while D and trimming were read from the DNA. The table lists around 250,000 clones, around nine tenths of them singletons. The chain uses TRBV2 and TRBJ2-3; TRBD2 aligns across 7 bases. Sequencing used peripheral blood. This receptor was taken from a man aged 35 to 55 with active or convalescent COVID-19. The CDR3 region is CASSALAAGVGGGTDTQYF. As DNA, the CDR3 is TGTGCCAGCAGCGCTCTGGCTGCGGGAGTCGGAGGTGGCACAGATACGCAGTATTTT.